The 12 T cell receptor beta chains below were found in one sample sequenced in a study of blood T cells in healthy people across ages. Next came a second PCR, run for roughly 6 to 11 cycles, which used a sample-barcoded 5' primer along with a J-beta primer mix. TCRdb fed the 5' RACE reads into MiXCR, producing one record per CDR3 protein. The data hold over 500,000 distinct CDR3 sequences, with over 25% observed a single time. The same sample was also used in a study of T cells of mothers and their children.

The sequencing input was blood. All receptors derive from a boy between 2 and 10 years old in good health.

This clonotype was counted between two and nine times. The chain combines TRBV14 with TRBJ1-2; no firm D call. Trimming stripped 2 bases from V and 8 bases from J, with 12 bases between. Germline CDR1 SGHDN, CDR2 FVKESK. The CDR3 is 13 amino acids. The CDR3 is CASSQLPGGGYTF. CDR3 DNA: TGTGCCAGCAGCCAATTGCCAGGAGGAGGCTACACCTTC.

V gene TRBV6-6 combines with J gene TRBJ2-2; D is ambiguous. Germline CDR1 MNHNY, CDR2 SVGAGI (reference sequence). This CDR3 spans 14 amino acids. V lost 7 bases to trimming and J lost 5 bases, with 14 bases between them. CDR3 loop: CASNLRARTGELFF. CDR3 bases: TGTGCCAGCAATCTTCGGGCGCGGACCGGGGAGCTGTTTTTT.

This clonotype has a handful of counts. CDR3 loop: CASSQTGIATQYF. The CDR3 DNA sequence: TGTGCCAGCAGCCAAACAGGGATAGCGACCCAGTACTTC. The chain recombines TRBV6-5 with TRBJ2-5; perhaps TRBD1 as D (6 bases). The CDR3 length is 13 residues. Germline CDR1 is MNHEY and CDR2 is SVGAGI. V shed 6 bases and J shed 7 bases, with 15 bases lying between them.

This CDR3 reads CASSYGIAETQYF. CDR3 in DNA: TGTGCCAGCAGCTACGGGATCGCAGAGACCCAGTACTTC. The rearrangement links TRBV11-2 to TRBJ2-5; TRBD2 is a possible D gene (5 bases). This CDR3 region has 13 residues. Germline V gives CDR1 SGHAT, CDR2 FQNNGV. The V end lost 4 bases, the J end lost 4 bases, and 10 bases lay between the germline ends.

The rearrangement links TRBV20-1 to TRBJ2-1; tentatively, D is TRBD1 (5 bases). The CDR3 is 12 residues long. Germline loops: CDR1 DFQATT, CDR2 SNEGSKA (reference sequence). V dropped 1 base and J dropped 9 bases, with 10 bases sitting between them. The CDR3 DNA sequence: TGCAGTGCTAGAGTGGTTAGGGGTGAGCAGTTCTTC. This codes for CSARVVRGEQFF.

Many counts were recorded for this clonotype. V usage is TRBV7-9 and J usage is TRBJ2-1, with D possibly being TRBD1 (5 bases). Trimming took off 1 base at V and 6 bases at J, with 10 bases between the two ends. CDR3 length: 14 amino acids. Per the germline V gene, CDR1 is SEHNR and CDR2 is FQNEAQ (reference sequence). The CDR3 here is CASSLGGSLNEQFF. The CDR3 DNA follows: TGTGCCAGCAGCTTAGGGGGCAGTCTCAATGAGCAGTTCTTC.

V gene TRBV7-2 combines with J gene TRBJ1-2; no definite D call. Between the trimmed V and J ends, which lost 3 bases and 6 bases, there was a span of 8 bases. CDR1 is SGHTA, CDR2 FQGNSA, per germline. The CDR3 is 12 residues long. The CDR3 here is CASSFLGHGYTF. CDR3 DNA: TGTGCCAGCAGCTTTTTAGGCCATGGCTACACCTTC.

This chain connects TRBV20-1 to TRBJ1-1; no clear D. V shed 1 base and J shed 0 bases, with 15 bases lying between them. The CDR3 is made up of 16 amino acids. CDR1 is DFQATT, CDR2 SNEGSKA, per germline (reference sequence). The CDR3 DNA reads as TGCAGTGCTAGAGGTGGCGGCAGGCTCATGAACACTGAAGCTTTCTTT. Protein: CSARGGGRLMNTEAFF.

There are a few counts of this clonotype. This chain connects TRBV5-1 to TRBJ2-3; D is unresolved. Germline V CDR1 and CDR2: SGHRS, YFSETQ. The CDR3 runs to 11 residues. V lost 0 bases and J 14 bases, leaving 10 bases between the germline ends. The CDR3 loop reads CASSLGVARYF. CDR3 sequence (DNA): TGCGCCAGCAGCTTGGGTGTGGCGAGGTATTTT.

A few counts support this clonotype. The chain has TRBV21-1 and TRBJ1-5; the table calls TRBD1, which could not be checked here. TRBV21-1 corresponds to a pseudogene. This CDR3 is built from 19 residues. The CDR3 DNA sequence: TGTGCCAGCAGCAGTAATGGGCAGAAGCCGGCCGGGCGCAATCAGCCCCAGCATTTT. Residues: CASSSNGQKPAGRNQPQHF.

The chain recombines TRBV5-1 with TRBJ1-1, with 10 bases aligning to TRBD1. Losses at the gene ends were 4 bases for V and 5 bases for J; bases not matched to a gene: 8. Germline V gene data show CDR1 as SGHRS and CDR2 as YFSETQ. The CDR3 has 15 amino acids. The CDR3 loop is CASSIRDRGLTEAFF. The CDR3 DNA reads as TGCGCCAGCAGCATACGGGACAGGGGTTTAACTGAAGCTTTCTTT.

V is TRBV20-1 and J is TRBJ2-4, with no clear D. CDR1 is DFQATT and CDR2 is SNEGSKA in the germline V gene (reference sequence). The CDR3 runs to 13 residues. Trimming stripped 5 bases from V and 1 base from J, with 9 bases between. CDR3 coding DNA: TGCAGTGCTTTAGACACGGCCAAAAACATTCAGTACTTC. Its protein product is CSALDTAKNIQYF.